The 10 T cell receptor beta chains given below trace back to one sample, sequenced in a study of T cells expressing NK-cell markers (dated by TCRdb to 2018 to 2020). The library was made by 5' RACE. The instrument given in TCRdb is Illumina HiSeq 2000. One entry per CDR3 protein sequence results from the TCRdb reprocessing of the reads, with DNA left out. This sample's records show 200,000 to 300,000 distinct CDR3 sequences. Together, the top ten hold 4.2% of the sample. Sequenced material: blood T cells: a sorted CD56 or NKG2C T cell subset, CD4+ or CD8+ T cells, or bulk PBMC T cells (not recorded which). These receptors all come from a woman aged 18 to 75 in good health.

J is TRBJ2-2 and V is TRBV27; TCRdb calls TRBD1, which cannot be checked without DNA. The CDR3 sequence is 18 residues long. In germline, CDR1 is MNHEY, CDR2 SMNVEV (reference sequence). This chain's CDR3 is CASSRSGVSGQYTGELFF.

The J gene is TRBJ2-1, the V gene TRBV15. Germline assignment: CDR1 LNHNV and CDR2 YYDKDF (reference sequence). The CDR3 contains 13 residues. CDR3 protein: CATSSFVNNEQFF.

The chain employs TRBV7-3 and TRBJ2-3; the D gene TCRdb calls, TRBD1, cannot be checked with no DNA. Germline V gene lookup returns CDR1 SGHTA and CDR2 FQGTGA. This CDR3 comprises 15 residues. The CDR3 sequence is CASSSGDKGRDTQYF.

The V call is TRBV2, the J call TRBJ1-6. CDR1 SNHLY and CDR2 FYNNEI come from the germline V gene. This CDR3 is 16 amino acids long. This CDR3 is CASSNSRSSYNSPLHF.

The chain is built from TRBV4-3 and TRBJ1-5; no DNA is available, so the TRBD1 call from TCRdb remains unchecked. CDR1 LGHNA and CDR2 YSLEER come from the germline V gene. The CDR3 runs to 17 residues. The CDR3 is CASSQGPWTVSNQPQHF.

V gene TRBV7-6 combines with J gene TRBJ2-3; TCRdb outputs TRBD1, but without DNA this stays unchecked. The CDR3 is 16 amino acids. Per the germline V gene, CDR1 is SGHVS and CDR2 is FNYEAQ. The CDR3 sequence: CASSFLGSGGGDTQYF.

CDR3 loop: CASSPGPTNYGYTF. The rearrangement joins TRBV11-2 to TRBJ1-2; the TRBD1 assignment by TCRdb is unverifiable without DNA. The V gene's germline CDR1 is SGHAT and CDR2 FQNNGV. This CDR3 is built from 14 residues. The variable domain in full, completed from reference TRBV11-2 and TRBJ1-2, reads EAGVAQSPRYKIIEKRQSVAFWCNPISGHATLYWYQQILGQGPKLLIQFQNNGVVDDSQLPKDRFSAERLKGVDSTLKIQPAKLEDSAVYLCASSPGPTNYGYTFGSGTRLTVV.

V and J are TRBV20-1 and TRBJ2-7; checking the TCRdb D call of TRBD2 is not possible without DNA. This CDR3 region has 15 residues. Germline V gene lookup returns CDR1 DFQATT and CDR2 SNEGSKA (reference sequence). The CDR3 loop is CSASRASGSSYEQYF.

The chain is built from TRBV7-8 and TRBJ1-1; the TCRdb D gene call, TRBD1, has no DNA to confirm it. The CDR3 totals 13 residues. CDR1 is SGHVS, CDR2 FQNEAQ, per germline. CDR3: CASSLFSGTEAFF.

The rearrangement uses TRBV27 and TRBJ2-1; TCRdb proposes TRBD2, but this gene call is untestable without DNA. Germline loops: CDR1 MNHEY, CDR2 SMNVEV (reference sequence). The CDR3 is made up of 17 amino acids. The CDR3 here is CASSPPSGGLSYNEQFF.